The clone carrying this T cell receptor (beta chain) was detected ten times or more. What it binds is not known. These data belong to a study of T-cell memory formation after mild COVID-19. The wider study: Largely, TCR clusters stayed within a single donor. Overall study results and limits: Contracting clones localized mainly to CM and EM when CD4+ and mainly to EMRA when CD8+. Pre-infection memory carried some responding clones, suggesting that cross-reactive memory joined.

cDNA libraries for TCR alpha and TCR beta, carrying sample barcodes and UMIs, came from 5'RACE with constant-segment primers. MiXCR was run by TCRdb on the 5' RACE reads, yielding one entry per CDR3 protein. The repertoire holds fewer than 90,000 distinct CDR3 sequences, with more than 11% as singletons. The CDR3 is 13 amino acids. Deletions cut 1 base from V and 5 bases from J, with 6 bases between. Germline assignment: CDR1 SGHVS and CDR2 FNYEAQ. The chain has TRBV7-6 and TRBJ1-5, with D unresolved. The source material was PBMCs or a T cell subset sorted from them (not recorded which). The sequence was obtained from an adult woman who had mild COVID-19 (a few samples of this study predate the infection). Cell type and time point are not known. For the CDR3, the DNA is TGTGCCAGCAGCTTAGGGACGGATCAGCCCCAGCATTTT. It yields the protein CASSLGTDQPQHF.